The 13 T cell receptor beta chains reported below all come from one sample, sequenced in a study of CD8+CD57+ T cells in acquired aplastic anemia. Using genomic DNA as the template, TCR beta VDJ and CDR3 profiling was carried out. TCRdb fed the reads into MiXCR, producing one record per CDR3 protein. The table records about 150,000 distinct CDR3 sequences, roughly two fifths of them present only once. The specimen sequenced was sorted CD4+, CD8+, or CD8+CD57+ T cells (not recorded which) from PBMCs. These receptors were obtained from a human donor in good health, serving as a control.

The table lists this clonotype with many counts. The rearrangement links TRBV27 to TRBJ2-3; TRBD2 might be the D (6 bases). This CDR3 spans 15 amino acids. Germline V gene sequence: CDR1 MNHEY, CDR2 SMNVEV (reference sequence). The V end was cut by 5 bases, the J end by 0 bases, with 12 bases between. CDR3 DNA sequence: TGTGCCAGCAGTCCCCAGCGGGTAAGCACAGATACGCAGTATTTT. Translated, it gives CASSPQRVSTDTQYF.

Turning to this clonotype: The conserved closing phenylalanine or tryptophan is absent in this CDR3, likely reflecting a read error. The rearrangement uses TRBV7-8 and TRBJ2-3, with D tentatively TRBD1 (6 bases). The CDR3 is 16 amino acids. V lost 1 base and J lost 2, with 13 bases in between. The germline V gene has CDR1 SGHVS and CDR2 FQNEAQ. The chain's CDR3 is CASSLGGGHFTDTQYV. The CDR3 nucleotides are TGTGCCAGCAGCTTAGGTGGGGGACACTTCACAGATACGCAGTATGTT.

This clonotype was detected ten times or more. The rearrangement joins TRBV5-1 to TRBJ2-7, with a possible D match to TRBD1 (6 bases). Germline V gene lookup returns CDR1 SGHRS and CDR2 YFSETQ. Between the trimmed V and J ends, which lost 3 bases and 3 bases, there was a span of 16 bases. The CDR3 has 15 amino acids. The CDR3 DNA reads TGCGCCAGCAGCTACGACAGGACCGGAATCTACGAGCAGTACTTC. This codes for CASSYDRTGIYEQYF.

V and J are TRBV25-1 and TRBJ2-5; D gene unclear. The last part of the DNA fits TRBJ2-7 better; the J call may be wrong. CDR1 is MGHDK and CDR2 is SYGVNS in the germline V gene. This CDR3 comprises 16 residues. The DNA for the CDR3 is TGTGCCAGCAGTGAAAGTGGGGTATCCAAATCCTACGAGCAGTACTTC. This gives the protein CASSESGVSKSYEQYF.

This chain connects TRBV7-9 to TRBJ2-5; D might be TRBD1 (6 bases). The germline gives CDR1 SEHNR, CDR2 FQNEAQ (reference sequence). The V and J ends lost 4 bases and 5 bases respectively, with 20 bases between them. The CDR3 has 16 amino acids. The CDR3 region is CASSSTPPTGGETQYF. The CDR3 DNA sequence: TGTGCCAGCAGCTCTACCCCACCGACAGGCGGGGAGACCCAGTACTTC.

This clonotype was recorded many times. This rearrangement joins TRBV12-3 or TRBV12-4 to TRBJ1-5; 7 positions agree with TRBD1. The CDR3 is 13 residues long. V shed 6 bases and J 4 bases; nucleotides not matched to a gene: 3. CDR3 protein: CASRLGQNQPQHF. The CDR3 DNA is TGTGCCAGCAGGTTGGGACAGAATCAGCCCCAGCATTTT.

The chain couples TRBV3-1 to TRBJ1-2, with D tentatively TRBD1 (5 bases). V lost 0 bases to trimming and J lost 8 bases, with 13 bases between them. CDR1 LGHDT and CDR2 YNNKEL come from the germline V gene (reference sequence). The CDR3 is 14 residues long. CDR3 DNA sequence: TGTGCCAGCAGCCAAGATCGGGGGGGGAGAGGCTACACCTTC. Its translation is CASSQDRGGRGYTF.

A remark on this clonotype: Sequence at one end of the junction differs from germline and may be a read error. The chain links TRBV19 to TRBJ1-6; D is possibly TRBD1 (5 bases). The V gene's germline CDR1 is LNHDA and CDR2 SQIVND (reference sequence). This CDR3 is built from 14 residues. CDR3 sequence: CARSRGRTTSPLHF. CDR3 sequence (DNA): TGTGCCAGGAGTAGGGGTAGGACAACTTCACCCCTCCACTTT. The variable domain in full, completed from reference TRBV19 and TRBJ1-6, reads DGGITQSPKYLFRKEGQNVTLSCEQNLNHDAMYWYRQDPGQGLRLIYYSQIVNDFQKGDIAEGYSVSREKKESFPLTVTSAQKNPTAFYLCARSRGRTTSPLHFGNGTRLTVT.

Many counts were recorded for this clonotype. The V gene is TRBV19, the J gene TRBJ1-2; 7 bases are shared with TRBD1. Trimming at V came to 7 bases and at J to 0 bases, leaving 5 bases not matched to a gene. This CDR3 is 14 amino acids long. Germline CDR1 LNHDA, CDR2 SQIVND (reference sequence). CDR3 sequence: CASTPGQSNYGYTF. For the CDR3, the DNA is TGTGCCAGTACCCCGGGACAGTCTAACTATGGCTACACCTTC. Filled out from reference TRBV19 and TRBJ1-2, the complete variable domain reads DGGITQSPKYLFRKEGQNVTLSCEQNLNHDAMYWYRQDPGQGLRLIYYSQIVNDFQKGDIAEGYSVSREKKESFPLTVTSAQKNPTAFYLCASTPGQSNYGYTFGSGTRLTVV.

This clonotype was recorded many times. The CDR3 sequence is CAWSVEEGSPLHF. The CDR3 DNA reads TGTGCCTGGAGTGTTGAAGAGGGTTCACCCCTCCACTTT. This chain connects TRBV30 to TRBJ1-6; D call uncertain. V shed 0 bases and J shed 9 bases, with 9 bases lying between them. This CDR3 is 13 amino acids long. In germline, CDR1 is GTSNPN, CDR2 SVGIG (reference sequence). Looking up the rest from reference TRBV30 and TRBJ1-6 gives the full variable domain: SQTIHQWPATLVQPVGSPLSLECTVEGTSNPNLYWYRQAAGRGLQLLFYSVGIGQISSEVPQNLSASRPQDRQFILSSKKLLLSDSGFYLCAWSVEEGSPLHFGNGTRLTVT.

This clonotype was recorded many times. The genes are TRBV2 and TRBJ2-5; 7 nucleotides align to TRBD2. This CDR3 contains 16 residues. The V and J ends lost 6 bases and 4 bases, in that order; junction bases with no gene match: 14. Germline loops: CDR1 SNHLY, CDR2 FYNNEI. The CDR3 DNA sequence: TGTGCCAGCAGGGCGGGAGATAGAAGTATAGGAGAGACCCAGTACTTC. Encoded protein: CASRAGDRSIGETQYF.

Regarding this clonotype: This may come from a read error, since a much larger clone is one base off. V is TRBV10-3 and J is TRBJ1-2; maybe TRBD1 (5 bases). The CDR3 is made up of 14 amino acids. Germline CDR1 reads ENHRY; CDR2 reads SYGVKD. V was pared by 7 bases and J by 4 bases, with 16 bases between. The CDR3 nucleotides are TGTGCCATCACCCCGGGGGGGATGGGCTATGGCTACACCTTC. Residues: CAITPGGMGYGYTF.

V is TRBV7-6 and J is TRBJ2-2; no clear D. This CDR3 comprises 13 residues. Germline V CDR1 and CDR2: SGHVS, FNYEAQ. V was cut by 7 bases and J by 0 bases, with 6 bases left in between. The CDR3: CASNSANTGELFF. The CDR3 DNA is TGTGCCAGCAACAGTGCGAACACCGGGGAGCTGTTTTTT. The full variable domain, its missing parts supplied by reference TRBV7-6 and TRBJ2-2, is GAGVSQSPRYKVTKRGQDVALRCDPISGHVSLYWYRQALGQGPEFLTYFNYEAQQDKSGLPNDRFSAERPEGSISTLTIQRTEQRDSAMYRCASNSANTGELFFGEGSRLTVL.